This TCR beta chain is from a study of blood T cell repertoires in COVID-19 (TCRdb year 2020). Some background on the complete study: Recovered participants in ImmuneRACE Cohort 3 were defined as having two consecutive negative NP/OP PCR tests, clearance from a healthcare professional, or resolution of symptoms. The collaborator samples originated in the United States, Italy and Spain and spanned the acute and convalescent phases of COVID-19. The material from the prospective study consisted of cDNA or gDNA derived from T cells, B-cell-depleted T cells, or PBMCs. The dataset comprised deeply sampled blood TCRbeta repertoires from subjects exposed to, actively infected with, or recovered from COVID-19. A freely available public database, intended as a resource for researchers studying the immune response to SARS-CoV-2, is where the repertoires were released. Samples came from the ongoing ImmuneRACE study (first 160 participants) plus 1,254 subjects from 6 global collaborators. Sample metadata almost always included a de-identified subject ID, COVID-19 status, age in years and sex. Where HLA class I and class II types were available, the types were taken from metadata supplied by the sample provider, not from assay-based typing. Summary of the overall study and its limitations: The quantity of clinical and demographic metadata differed by source and by participant and was supplied without curation.

The immunoSEQ Assay, a bias-controlled multiplex PCR, was used to amplify TCRbeta CDR3 regions from genomic DNA. For the original study's pipeline: Nucleated cell counts per sample were estimated from amplification of reference gene primers within the assay. To quantify the absolute abundance of each unique TCRbeta CDR3 rearrangement, sequence reads were collapsed and filtered. Productive Simpson clonality was computed per sample as the square root of Simpson's diversity index over productive rearrangements. This is the immuneACCESS table as TCRdb keeps it, with only in-frame sequences that have V and J called. A part of the clones is gone; compared with another copy, unresolved V genes explain less than half, and the rest is unexplained. Clone size and the V and J calls come from that table; the DNA yielded D and trimming. The sample table holds fewer than 250,000 clones, of which around nine tenths were seen once. About 7% of the sample is taken by the ten largest.

The CDR3 holds 13 amino acids from the cysteine to the phenylalanine. Only the CDR3 DNA is retained, 39 bases long and in frame from the first base. The germline V gene (reference sequence) provides CDR1 MNHEY and CDR2 SMNVEV. V lost 3 bases and J lost 15 bases, and the count of bases not matched to a germline gene is 11. Participants in the prospective study were enrolled through a virtual design, were aged about 18 to 89 years, and lived in roughly 25 United States geographic areas. In the prospective study, cohorts were assigned on the basis of participant-reported clinical history obtained from a screening survey and a study questionnaire. Mobile phlebotomists in the prospective study collected whole blood, serum and a nasopharyngeal or oropharyngeal swab from every participant. Over a roughly two-month period, participants in the prospective study had the option of providing additional blood draws and questionnaires. Before DNA extraction, prospective study blood samples were shipped either frozen or at room temperature.

Remarks on this clone: Its specific antigen is unknown. No per-base quality is available; no much larger clone lies one base away.

Recombination linked TRBV27 to TRBJ2-1; 7 central bases correspond to TRBD2. This receptor was taken from a man aged 25-40 years in a cohort exposed to, infected with or recovered from COVID-19 (not recorded which). The sequenced sample consisted of PBMCs or T cells enriched from blood (not recorded which). The CDR3 reads as follows: CASSFTGGVQGFF. The bases are TGTGCCAGCAGTTTTACTGGGGGGGTCCAGGGGTTCTTC.